The 15 T cell receptor beta chains below all came from one sample that was sequenced in a study of cytomegalovirus exposure and HLA in healthy donors. In the PCR, 60 Vbeta and 13 Jbeta primers were used. Generated by immunoSEQ multiplex PCR, the TCRdb table keeps only in-frame clones and is missing some. Of 55,000 to 80,000 clones in the sample, about two thirds were seen once. The source material was PBMCs. All receptors derive from a woman in her 30s in good health and CMV-seronegative.

This clone came up a few times. The same CDR3 is also encoded by other DNA sequences in this sample. The V gene is TRBV5-1, the J gene TRBJ1-1, with D maybe TRBD1 (6 bases). CDR1 and CDR2 (germline): SGHRS, YFSETQ. The V gene lost 0 bases and the J gene lost 3 bases, with 12 bases spanning the gap. The CDR3 extends over 15 amino acids. Written as DNA, the CDR3 is TGCGCCAGCAGCTTGGTACAGGGCGTTGACACTGAAGCTTTCTTT. It codes for CASSLVQGVDTEAFF.

The J gene is TRBJ1-6, the V gene TRBV2; TRBD1 is a possible D gene (5 bases). The V end was cut by 6 bases, the J end by 10 bases, with 10 bases between. The CDR3 sequence is 12 residues long. Per the germline V gene, CDR1 is SNHLY and CDR2 is FYNNEI. Here the CDR3 reads CASRGGGSPLHF. The CDR3 DNA sequence: TGTGCCAGCAGGGGGGGAGGCTCACCCCTCCACTTT.

The chain employs TRBV2 and TRBJ1-2, with D possibly TRBD1 on 5 matching bases. Trimming took off 6 bases at V and 3 bases at J, with 11 bases between the two ends. The CDR3 is 13 amino acids. The germline V gene encodes CDR1 SNHLY and CDR2 FYNNEI. CDR3 loop: CASRWQGDYGYTF. The CDR3 region has the DNA TGTGCCAGCAGGTGGCAGGGCGACTATGGCTACACCTTC. The full variable domain, its missing parts supplied by reference TRBV2 and TRBJ1-2, is EPEVTQTPSHQVTQMGQEVILRCVPISNHLYFYWYRQILGQKVEFLVSFYNNEISEKSEIFDDQFSVERPDGSNFTLKIRSTKLEDSAMYFCASRWQGDYGYTFGSGTRLTVV.

The chain has TRBV2 and TRBJ2-3; D perhaps matches TRBD2 (6 bases). CDR1 SNHLY and CDR2 FYNNEI come from the germline V gene. The CDR3 contains 14 residues. V was cut by 5 bases and J by 2 bases, with 11 bases left in between. The CDR3 sequence: CASSRDSNTDTQYF. Written as DNA, the CDR3 is TGTGCCAGCAGTCGGGACTCAAACACAGATACGCAGTATTTT.

CDR3: CASSQDFGQGIYEQYF. CDR3 coding DNA: TGTGCCAGCAGCCAAGATTTTGGGCAGGGAATTTACGAGCAGTACTTC. The chain links TRBV14 to TRBJ2-7, with D possibly matching TRBD1 (5 bases). With 0 bases removed from V and 4 bases from J, the gap between germline ends came to 16 bases. Germline V CDR1 and CDR2: SGHDN, FVKESK. The CDR3 totals 16 residues.

This chain joins TRBV2 and TRBJ2-3; possibly TRBD2 for D (6 bases). Germline-derived CDR1 and CDR2 are SNHLY and FYNNEI. The length of the CDR3 is 12 residues. Trimming cost V 6 bases and J 5 bases, with 9 bases left between them. CDR3 loop: CASRLTRDTQYF. The CDR3 region has the DNA TGTGCCAGCAGATTGACTAGAGATACGCAGTATTTT. Full variable domain (outside the CDR3, taken from reference TRBV2 and TRBJ2-3): EPEVTQTPSHQVTQMGQEVILRCVPISNHLYFYWYRQILGQKVEFLVSFYNNEISEKSEIFDDQFSVERPDGSNFTLKIRSTKLEDSAMYFCASRLTRDTQYFGPGTRLTVL.

This clone was detected only a few times. This sequence joins TRBV18 and TRBJ2-7, with D perhaps TRBD2 (5 bases). This CDR3 region has 14 residues. Germline V gives CDR1 KGHSH, CDR2 LQKENI. V gave up 5 bases and J gave up 6 bases, with 17 bases separating them. CDR3 sequence reads: CASSTGIAAGEQYF. CDR3 DNA: TGTGCCAGCTCAACCGGGATCGCCGCGGGCGAGCAGTACTTC.

A note on this clone: The junction departs from germline at one end; a sequencing error may be responsible. Distinct nucleotide sequences in the sample also encode this CDR3. The J gene is TRBJ2-2, the V gene TRBV19, with D possibly being TRBD2 (7 bases). This CDR3 region has 15 residues. In germline, CDR1 is LNHDA, CDR2 SQIVND (reference sequence). CDR3 DNA: TGTGCCAGTAGCGATAGGGGGGGAGTCTTCGGGGAGCTGTTCTTT. This gives the protein CASSDRGGVFGELFF.

This clone was seen a handful of times. The V and J genes are TRBV6-1 and TRBJ2-7, with D perhaps TRBD1 (5 bases). This CDR3 comprises 14 residues. Germline V lookup: CDR1 MNHNS, CDR2 SASEGT. V lost 4 bases and J lost 0, with 10 bases in between. The CDR3 DNA follows: TGTGCCAGCAGTGGAAGGGGCAGCTCCTACGAGCAGTACTTC. As protein: CASSGRGSSYEQYF.

V usage is TRBV11-2 and J usage is TRBJ1-2, with D possibly TRBD1 on 5 matching bases. CDR3 length: 14 residues. Germline V gene data show CDR1 as SGHAT and CDR2 as FQNNGV. With 5 bases removed from V and 4 bases from J, the gap between germline ends came to 14 bases. CDR3 sequence reads: CASSPTRQFYGYTF. DNA for the CDR3: TGTGCCAGCAGCCCAACGAGACAGTTCTATGGCTACACCTTC. Together with reference TRBV11-2 and TRBJ1-2, the CDR3 gives the full variable domain: EAGVAQSPRYKIIEKRQSVAFWCNPISGHATLYWYQQILGQGPKLLIQFQNNGVVDDSQLPKDRFSAERLKGVDSTLKIQPAKLEDSAVYLCASSPTRQFYGYTFGSGTRLTVV.

This clone was seen only once. The gene calls are TRBV18 and TRBJ2-5; D gene unclear. The V gene's germline CDR1 is KGHSH and CDR2 LQKENI. V shed 0 bases and J shed 0 bases, with 14 bases lying between them. This CDR3 region has 17 residues. CDR3 in amino acids: CASSPPEAALHQETQYF. The CDR3 DNA reads as TGTGCCAGCTCACCACCCGAGGCGGCCCTCCACCAAGAGACCCAGTACTTC. Together with reference TRBV18 and TRBJ2-5, the CDR3 gives the full variable domain: NAGVMQNPRHLVRRRGQEARLRCSPMKGHSHVYWYRQLPEEGLKFMVYLQKENIIDESGMPKERFSAEFPKEGPSILRIQQVVRGDSAAYFCASSPPEAALHQETQYFGPGTRLLVL.

The chain employs TRBV4-3 and TRBJ1-1, with D maybe TRBD1 (5 bases). The germline V and J ends were trimmed by 4 bases and 4 bases, with 19 bases remaining between them. The CDR3 consists of 16 residues. CDR1 and CDR2 from the germline V gene are LGHNA and YSLEER. The CDR3 nucleotides read TGCGCCAGCAGCCCACTCCCCTTTGCAGGGTTCACTGAAGCTTTCTTT. Translated: CASSPLPFAGFTEAFF.

The CDR3 nucleotides read TGTGCCAGCAGCCTTACGGGGGGAGCCGCCGAGCAGTACTTC. This codes for CASSLTGGAAEQYF. The V and J genes are TRBV7-9 and TRBJ2-7; TRBD2 matches 7 bases. The ends lost 5 bases at V and 6 bases at J; junction bases unmatched: 10. Germline-derived CDR1 and CDR2 are SEHNR and FQNEAQ (reference sequence). This CDR3 has 14 amino acids.

V is TRBV10-3 and J is TRBJ1-5, with 7 bases fitting TRBD1. The CDR3 has 14 residues. In germline, CDR1 is ENHRY, CDR2 SYGVKD. Trimming took 6 bases from V and 5 from J; bases not matched to a gene: 7. Here the CDR3 DNA reads TGTGCCATCAGCCCTACAGGGGAAGATCAGCCCCAGCATTTT. Amino acid sequence: CAISPTGEDQPQHF.

This clone was picked up a small number of times. The chain recombines TRBV5-1 with TRBJ1-4, with 9 bases that match TRBD1. CDR3 length: 16 residues. Germline-derived CDR1 and CDR2 are SGHRS and YFSETQ. V gave up 1 base and J gave up 5 bases; unmatched junction bases: 6. CDR3 residues: CASSLSTGGGNEKLFF. The DNA of the CDR3 is TGCGCCAGCAGCTTGAGTACAGGGGGCGGGAATGAAAAACTGTTTTTT.